One and the same sample provided the 14 T cell receptor beta chains below, sequenced in a study of blood T cell repertoires in COVID-19. Measured with immunoSEQ multiplex PCR; TCRdb has only the in-frame clones, and not every one. The table lists about 120,000 clones, more than 75% of them singletons. Sequenced material: peripheral blood. The receptors come from a man between 50 and 59 years old with acute or convalescent COVID-19.

This clone was seen just once. The chain couples TRBV7-9 to TRBJ1-5; 8 nucleotides line up with TRBD1. Germline V gene data show CDR1 as SEHNR and CDR2 as FQNEAQ (reference sequence). V lost 1 base to trimming and J lost 0 bases; unmatched junction nucleotides: 8. The CDR3 loop spans 18 amino acids. The CDR3 DNA reads as TGTGCCAGCAGCTTAGTTGCAAGACAGGGGTATAGCAATCAGCCCCAGCATTTT. It specifies CASSLVARQGYSNQPQHF.

The V gene is TRBV14, the J gene TRBJ2-6, with a possible D match to TRBD1 (5 bases). V was clipped by 2 bases and J by 2 bases, with 16 bases between them. Germline CDR1 is SGHDN and CDR2 is FVKESK. CDR3 length: 18 amino acids. Here the CDR3 reads CASSQLRVGAPGANVLTF. The CDR3 DNA sequence: TGTGCCAGCAGCCAACTCAGGGTAGGGGCTCCTGGGGCCAACGTCCTGACTTTC.

This sequence joins TRBV7-7 and TRBJ2-5; TRBD2 might be the D (5 bases). V was clipped by 3 bases and J by 5 bases, with 16 bases between them. Germline V gene sequence: CDR1 SSHAT, CDR2 FNYEAQ (reference sequence). The CDR3 consists of 15 residues. CDR3 bases: TGTGCCAGCAGCTTCATGGGCTCGGGGTCGGAGACCCAGTACTTC. Its protein product is CASSFMGSGSETQYF.

The chain recombines TRBV29-1 with TRBJ2-3, with D hard to call. The germline V gene has CDR1 SQVTM and CDR2 ANQGSEA. The CDR3 covers 15 residues. Trimming took 7 bases from V and 0 from J, leaving 17 bases between them. The CDR3 nucleotides read TGCAGCGCGAGACCGTTCTGGCGGAGCACAGATACGCAGTATTTT. It encodes CSARPFWRSTDTQYF.

CDR3 DNA sequence: TGTGCCAGCGGCCTTGGGAGTAGCGGGAGTTACGAGCAGTACTTC. This gives the protein CASGLGSSGSYEQYF. The chain recombines TRBV6-5 with TRBJ2-7; TRBD2 aligns across 9 bases. CDR1 is MNHEY, CDR2 SVGAGI, per germline. This CDR3 contains 15 residues. With 8 bases clipped from V and 4 bases from J, the junction kept 12 bases outside the gene matches.

The chain combines TRBV2 with TRBJ1-4; the match to TRBD1 covers 7 bases. The CDR3 is made up of 17 amino acids. Per the germline V gene, CDR1 is SNHLY and CDR2 is FYNNEI. V lost 1 base and J lost 13; bases outside the gene matches: 18. The CDR3 reads CASSEDRPTGYESRLFF. DNA of the CDR3: TGTGCCAGCAGTGAAGACCGACCGACAGGGTATGAAAGTCGACTGTTTTTT.

The chain couples TRBV29-1 to TRBJ2-7, with D tentatively TRBD2 (6 bases). CDR1 is SQVTM, CDR2 ANQGSEA, per germline. The CDR3 is 12 amino acids. V shed 6 bases and J shed 1 base, with 10 bases lying between them. Here the CDR3 reads CSVFGGSYEQYF. The CDR3 nucleotides are TGCAGCGTCTTTGGGGGGTCCTACGAGCAGTACTTC.

The chain has TRBV11-3 and TRBJ2-5; 8 bases align to TRBD1. The CDR3 loop spans 17 amino acids. J gave up 2 bases and V 5 bases, and 13 bases lay outside the gene matches. Germline V gene data show CDR1 as SGHNT and CDR2 as YENEEA. This CDR3 is CASSLGQGLRGQETQYF. Written as DNA, the CDR3 is TGTGCCAGCAGCCTAGGACAGGGTTTAAGGGGACAAGAGACCCAGTACTTC. The variable domain in full, with the rest retrieved from reference TRBV11-3 and TRBJ2-5, is EAGVVQSPRYKIIEKKQPVAFWCNPISGHNTLYWYLQNLGQGPELLIRYENEEAVDDSQLPKDRFSAERLKGVDSTLKIQPAELGDSAVYLCASSLGQGLRGQETQYFGPGTRLLVL.

This clone was picked up a small number of times. This chain links TRBV6-5 with TRBJ2-4; TRBD2 might be the D (5 bases). Germline loops: CDR1 MNHEY, CDR2 SVGAGI. The ends were cut back, 8 bases at V and 7 bases at J, with 12 bases in the middle. CDR3 size: 12 residues. The CDR3 DNA sequence: TGTGCCAGCGGGAGTCGAGGGAACATTCAGTACTTC. This translates into CASGSRGNIQYF.

The chain carries TRBV4-1 and TRBJ2-1; no firm D call. CDR1 and CDR2 from the germline V gene are MGHRA and YSYEKL. This CDR3 is 12 amino acids long. Trimming removed 0 bases from V and 12 bases from J, with 9 bases in between. CDR3 bases: TGCGCCAGCAGCCAAGATGGGCCCGTGCAGTTCTTC. Protein sequence: CASSQDGPVQFF.

The chain joins TRBV5-4 to TRBJ1-1; D not certain. Germline lookup yields CDR1 SGHNT and CDR2 YYREEE (reference sequence). Trimming stripped 5 bases from V and 4 bases from J, with 15 bases between. This CDR3 comprises 14 residues. DNA for the CDR3: TGTGCCAGCAGTCCGGTGCGGGATAGCACTGAAGCTTTCTTT. Residues: CASSPVRDSTEAFF.

V is TRBV11-3 and J is TRBJ2-4; 9 bases align to TRBD1. Germline CDR1 reads SGHNT; CDR2 reads YENEEA. The CDR3 covers 16 residues. V lost 5 bases, J lost 0 bases, and 5 bases stayed unmatched. The CDR3 DNA reads as TGTGCCAGCAGCCCGGACAGGGGTCTAGCCAAAAACATTCAGTACTTC. Its translation is CASSPDRGLAKNIQYF.

The chain combines TRBV10-3 with TRBJ1-5; D call uncertain. V was trimmed by 3 bases and J by 8 bases, leaving 14 bases between them. This CDR3 spans 14 amino acids. CDR1 is ENHRY, CDR2 SYGVKD, per germline. CDR3 DNA sequence: TGTGCCATCAGTGATGGCCAGCGTGGTGAGCCCCAGCATTTT. Protein: CAISDGQRGEPQHF.

The chain carries TRBV18 and TRBJ2-2; D remains unclear. The CDR3 totals 13 residues. V gave up 5 bases and J gave up 3 bases, with 7 bases separating them. The germline V gene encodes CDR1 KGHSH and CDR2 LQKENI. CDR3 loop: CASSTTDTGELFF. In nucleotides, the CDR3 is TGTGCCAGCTCAACGACTGACACCGGGGAGCTGTTTTTT.